The sequence of this T cell receptor beta chain was determined in a study of Tregs in tolerant kidney transplant recipients. V dropped 5 bases and J dropped 5; count of bases not matched to a gene: 0. There are 13 residues in the CDR3. Per the germline V gene, CDR1 is SGDLS and CDR2 is YYNGEE. In regard to this clone: Antigen unknown.

The study's findings and limits: Biological reproducibility was not directly addressed, but technical replication error appeared minimal.

Profiled with immunoSEQ multiplex PCR; TCRdb holds only in-frame clones, not every one. This table has hundreds of thousands of clones, roughly four fifths appearing once. Unstimulated regulatory T cells (CD4+CD25+CD127-), CD4+CD25- non-regulatory cells, CD4 and CD8 cells were FACS-sorted from thawed PBMCs. Sequenced input: CD4+ T cells from blood. This clonotype originated in a human donor in good health. This rearrangement joins TRBV9 to TRBJ2-2, with 10 bases aligning to TRBD1. The CDR3 sequence is CASRGQGTGELFF. In DNA, the CDR3 is TGTGCCAGCAGGGGACAGGGGACCGGGGAGCTGTTTTTT.